This passage covers 2 T cell receptor beta chains from one sample sequenced in a study of beta chain features in type 1 diabetes. Since all of the isolated RNA was reverse transcribed, expressed TCRB transcripts were what got sequenced. Repertoires were generated with immunoSEQ multiplex PCR, while TCRdb's copy carries only in-frame clones and drops some. The sample holds some 63,000 clones; about three fifths are singletons and the top ten take 2.2%. Sequencing used Tregs from blood. The receptors derive from a woman aged 18-35 years in good health.

This chain links TRBV7-9 with TRBJ1-1; D is undetermined. The CDR3 is 13 residues long. Looked up from germline, CDR1 is SEHNR and CDR2 is FQNEAQ (reference sequence). The V gene lost 3 bases and the J gene lost 1 base, with 6 bases spanning the gap. The CDR3 reads CASSFVRNTEAFF. CDR3 bases: TGTGCCAGCAGCTTCGTCCGGAACACTGAAGCTTTCTTT.

The V and J genes are TRBV15 and TRBJ2-3, with 9 bases aligning to TRBD2. Germline V CDR1 and CDR2: LNHNV, YYDKDF (reference sequence). This CDR3 has 15 amino acids. V lost 1 base, J lost 2 bases, and 1 base stayed unmatched. The CDR3 is CATSRVAGVTDTQYF. DNA for the CDR3: TGTGCCACCAGCAGAGTAGCGGGGGTCACAGATACGCAGTATTTT.